The entry below gives a single T cell receptor beta chain sequence along with its context. What it recognizes is unknown. The sequenced patients had an expansion of CD8+CD57+ cells seen by flow cytometry. The cohort consisted entirely of patients having severe acquired aplastic anemia. Germline values: CDR1 SGHRS, CDR2 YFSETQ. The CDR3 is 16 amino acids. The J segment lost 4 bases and the V segment lost 0 bases, leaving 8 bases of the junction unmatched. The data are from a study of CD8+CD57+ T cells in acquired aplastic anemia. Study context: Sorted CD4+ and CD8+ cell DNA averaged approximately 3.4 ug. Study-wide points: Patients and controls shared approximately 30 CD8+ CDR3 sequences. Patients showed no significant difference from controls in CD8+ Simpson's diversity.

For CDR3 and TCR beta VDJ profiling, genomic DNA was the template used. TCRdb used MiXCR to reprocess the reads, holding one entry per CDR3 protein. The table has around 200,000 distinct CDR3 sequences, about 50% seen once; the top ten hold roughly 13%. The genes are TRBV5-1 and TRBJ1-2, with 8 bases fitting TRBD1. This clonotype originated in a human donor with aplastic anemia. Input material: sorted CD4+, CD8+, or CD8+CD57+ T cells (not recorded which) from PBMCs. As DNA, the CDR3 is TGCGCCAGCAGCTTGGCCAGGACGACAGGGGCCTATGGCTACACCTTC. It encodes CASSLARTTGAYGYTF.